These T cell receptor beta chains were read from a single sample in a study of technical replicates of blood from a few donors. Produced via immunoSEQ multiplex PCR; TCRdb's table is partial and in-frame only. The table includes roughly 79,000 clones, approximately 94% detected once. The specimen sequenced was T cells isolated from PBMCs. These receptors were obtained from a human donor in good health. The CDR3 runs from the conserved cysteine through the conserved F or W. Fields, in order: V gene, D gene, J gene, clone size, CDR3 protein, CDR3 DNA. D genes are given only for firm matches. Expanded clones are given a class, and other clones once, few, many or no size at all.

V gene: TRBV5-1; D gene: TRBD2; J gene: TRBJ2-1; clone size: .; CDR3 protein: CASSFPSGNSYNEQFF; CDR3 DNA: TGCGCCAGCAGCTTCCCAAGCGGGAATTCCTACAATGAGCAGTTCTTC
V gene: TRBV6-5; D gene: .; J gene: TRBJ1-1; clone size: .; CDR3 protein: CASSYSRGLTEAFF; CDR3 DNA: TGTGCCAGCAGTTACTCTAGAGGACTGACTGAAGCTTTCTTT
V gene: TRBV6-1; D gene: .; J gene: TRBJ1-2; clone size: .; CDR3 protein: CASSEEGGFYGYTF; CDR3 DNA: TGTGCCAGCAGTGAGGAGGGAGGATTCTATGGCTACACCTTC
V gene: TRBV5-4; D gene: .; J gene: TRBJ1-1; clone size: once; CDR3 protein: CASSLRGAMNTEAFF; CDR3 DNA: TGTGCCAGCAGCCTTCGTGGGGCAATGAACACTGAAGCTTTCTTT
V gene: TRBV5-1; D gene: .; J gene: TRBJ2-1; clone size: .; CDR3 protein: CASRSGSRYNEQFF; CDR3 DNA: TGCGCCAGTCGTAGCGGAAGCCGTTACAATGAGCAGTTCTTC
V gene: TRBV6-5; D gene: TRBD2; J gene: TRBJ2-7; clone size: .; CDR3 protein: CASSRGGGSYEQYF; CDR3 DNA: TGTGCCAGCAGCCGGGGCGGGGGCTCCTACGAGCAGTACTTC
V gene: TRBV6-6; D gene: TRBD2; J gene: TRBJ2-1; clone size: .; CDR3 protein: CASSVLAGTYNEQFF; CDR3 DNA: TGTGCCAGCAGTGTCCTAGCGGGAACCTACAATGAGCAGTTCTTC
V gene: TRBV28; D gene: .; J gene: TRBJ2-7; clone size: .; CDR3 protein: CASSLRGNVYEQYF; CDR3 DNA: TGTGCCAGCAGTTTAAGGGGAAATGTCTACGAGCAGTACTTC
V gene: TRBV9; D gene: TRBD1; J gene: TRBJ1-1; clone size: .; CDR3 protein: CASSTGQGNTEAFF; CDR3 DNA: TGTGCCAGCAGCACGGGACAGGGGAACACTGAAGCTTTCTTT
V gene: TRBV7-9; D gene: .; J gene: TRBJ1-2; clone size: .; CDR3 protein: CASSRREDVDYGYTF; CDR3 DNA: TGTGCCAGCAGCCGTCGGGAGGATGTTGACTATGGCTACACCTTC
V gene: TRBV18; D gene: TRBD1; J gene: TRBJ1-1; clone size: .; CDR3 protein: CASSPGDSEAFF; CDR3 DNA: TGTGCCAGCTCACCCGGGGACAGTGAAGCTTTCTTT
V gene: TRBV25-1; D gene: .; J gene: TRBJ1-2; clone size: .; CDR3 protein: CASSESGLYGYTF; CDR3 DNA: TGTGCCAGCAGTGAATCTGGACTCTATGGCTACACCTTC
V gene: TRBV6-1; D gene: .; J gene: TRBJ1-1; clone size: .; CDR3 protein: CASSPEVDTEAFF; CDR3 DNA: TGTGCCAGCAGCCCCGAAGTAGACACTGAAGCTTTCTTT
V gene: TRBV6-5; D gene: .; J gene: TRBJ1-5; clone size: .; CDR3 protein: CASSSDRNSNQPQHF; CDR3 DNA: TGTGCCAGCAGTTCGGACAGAAATAGCAATCAGCCCCAGCATTTT
V gene: TRBV5-1; D gene: .; J gene: TRBJ2-7; clone size: once; CDR3 protein: CASSLRTGGTGEQYF; CDR3 DNA: TGCGCCAGCAGCTTGCGCACAGGCGGTACAGGCGAGCAGTACTTC
V gene: TRBV7-3; D gene: .; J gene: TRBJ1-2; clone size: .; CDR3 protein: CASSSDSYGYTF; CDR3 DNA: TGTGCCAGCAGCTCCGACAGCTATGGCTACACCTTC
V gene: TRBV7-6; D gene: .; J gene: TRBJ2-2; clone size: once; CDR3 protein: CASSLIQGGTGELFF; CDR3 DNA: TGTGCCAGCAGCTTAATTCAGGGAGGCACCGGGGAGCTGTTTTTT
V gene: TRBV28; D gene: TRBD2; J gene: TRBJ2-1; clone size: once; CDR3 protein: CASGSTWTSGRPDEQFF; CDR3 DNA: TGTGCCAGCGGCTCGACATGGACTAGCGGGAGACCGGATGAGCAGTTCTTC
V gene: TRBV5-1; D gene: TRBD1; J gene: TRBJ2-7; clone size: .; CDR3 protein: CASSATGEPYEQYF; CDR3 DNA: TGCGCCAGCAGCGCCACAGGGGAACCCTACGAGCAGTACTTC
V gene: TRBV6-5; D gene: TRBD1; J gene: TRBJ1-5; clone size: .; CDR3 protein: CASRQTGGNQPQHF; CDR3 DNA: TGTGCCAGCCGCCAGACAGGGGGCAATCAGCCCCAGCATTTT
V gene: TRBV11-3; D gene: TRBD2; J gene: TRBJ2-7; clone size: .; CDR3 protein: CASSPGGGPYEQYF; CDR3 DNA: TGTGCCAGCAGCCCCGGCGGGGGGCCCTACGAGCAGTACTTC
V gene: TRBV19; D gene: TRBD2; J gene: TRBJ2-7; clone size: .; CDR3 protein: CASSIIQRGTYEQYF; CDR3 DNA: TGTGCCAGTAGTATCATCCAGCGGGGGACCTACGAGCAGTACTTC
V gene: TRBV1; D gene: .; J gene: TRBJ2-1; clone size: .; CDR3 protein: CTSSQVGGLADNEQFF; CDR3 DNA: TGCACCAGCAGCCAAGTCGGCGGACTAGCGGACAATGAGCAGTTCTTC
V gene: TRBV28; D gene: .; J gene: TRBJ2-1; clone size: .; CDR3 protein: CASRGSGNNEQFF; CDR3 DNA: TGTGCCAGCAGGGGGTCCGGGAACAATGAGCAGTTCTTC
V gene: TRBV19; D gene: .; J gene: TRBJ1-2; clone size: .; CDR3 protein: CASIDSPRLNYGYTF; CDR3 DNA: TGTGCCAGTATTGACAGTCCCCGGCTTAACTATGGCTACACCTTC
V gene: TRBV5-1; D gene: .; J gene: TRBJ2-1; clone size: .; CDR3 protein: CASSLGDSYNEQFF; CDR3 DNA: TGCGCCAGCAGCTTAGGAGACAGCTACAATGAGCAGTTCTTC
V gene: TRBV4-1; D gene: TRBD2; J gene: TRBJ2-2; clone size: .; CDR3 protein: CASSQAGTSGSRTGELFF; CDR3 DNA: TGCGCCAGCAGCCAAGCGGGGACTAGCGGGAGTCGCACCGGGGAGCTGTTTTTT
V gene: TRBV6-5; D gene: TRBD1; J gene: TRBJ1-5; clone size: .; CDR3 protein: CASRRTGGNQPQHF; CDR3 DNA: TGTGCCAGCAGAAGAACAGGGGGGAATCAGCCCCAGCATTTT
V gene: TRBV29-1; D gene: TRBD2; J gene: TRBJ2-1; clone size: .; CDR3 protein: CSVGLAGASNEQFF; CDR3 DNA: TGCAGCGTGGGACTAGCGGGAGCCTCAAATGAGCAGTTCTTC
V gene: TRBV7-2; D gene: .; J gene: TRBJ2-3; clone size: .; CDR3 protein: CASSPADTQYF; CDR3 DNA: TGTGCCAGCAGCCCGGCAGATACGCAGTATTTT
V gene: TRBV5-6; D gene: TRBD1; J gene: TRBJ1-1; clone size: once; CDR3 protein: CASSWAGTGGTEAFF; CDR3 DNA: TGTGCCAGCAGCTGGGCCGGGACAGGGGGGACTGAAGCTTTCTTT
V gene: TRBV4-2; D gene: .; J gene: TRBJ2-5; clone size: .; CDR3 protein: CASSQDPSGVFETQYF; CDR3 DNA: TGTGCCAGCAGCCAAGACCCGTCAGGGGTCTTCGAGACCCAGTACTTC
V gene: TRBV29-1; D gene: .; J gene: TRBJ1-2; clone size: .; CDR3 protein: CSVVTARDYGYTF; CDR3 DNA: TGCAGCGTTGTAACGGCCCGGGACTATGGCTACACCTTC
V gene: TRBV27; D gene: .; J gene: TRBJ2-5; clone size: .; CDR3 protein: CARTLTGHQETQYF; CDR3 DNA: TGTGCCAGAACACTTACAGGCCACCAAGAGACCCAGTACTTC
V gene: TRBV6-5; D gene: TRBD2; J gene: TRBJ2-3; clone size: once; CDR3 protein: CASTGSGSRDTQYF; CDR3 DNA: TGTGCCAGCACTGGAAGCGGGAGTCGGGATACGCAGTATTTT
V gene: TRBV11-2; D gene: .; J gene: TRBJ2-7; clone size: once; CDR3 protein: CASSLTGPSYEQYF; CDR3 DNA: TGTGCCAGCAGCTTAACGGGTCCCTCCTACGAGCAGTACTTC
V gene: TRBV27; D gene: TRBD1; J gene: TRBJ1-1; clone size: few; CDR3 protein: CASSFFGTGGTEAFF; CDR3 DNA: TGTGCCAGCAGTTTCTTCGGGACAGGGGGCACTGAAGCTTTCTTT
V gene: TRBV5-6; D gene: TRBD2; J gene: TRBJ2-1; clone size: .; CDR3 protein: CASSLATSGSGNEQFF; CDR3 DNA: TGTGCCAGCAGCTTGGCGACTAGCGGGAGTGGTAATGAGCAGTTCTTC
V gene: TRBV27; D gene: .; J gene: TRBJ2-7; clone size: .; CDR3 protein: CASSPDRRPYEQYF; CDR3 DNA: TGTGCCAGCAGCCCAGACCGGAGGCCCTACGAGCAGTACTTC
V gene: TRBV28; D gene: .; J gene: TRBJ2-1; clone size: .; CDR3 protein: CASSSPPGSYNEQFF; CDR3 DNA: TGTGCCAGCAGTTCCCCCCCGGGGTCGTACAATGAGCAGTTCTTC
V gene: TRBV7-2; D gene: .; J gene: TRBJ2-1; clone size: .; CDR3 protein: CASSPDPLASNEQFF; CDR3 DNA: TGTGCCAGCAGCCCAGACCCCCTAGCGAGCAATGAGCAGTTCTTC
V gene: TRBV11-2; D gene: .; J gene: TRBJ2-3; clone size: .; CDR3 protein: CASSLGTEGSDTQYF; CDR3 DNA: TGTGCCAGCAGCTTAGGGACAGAGGGGTCGGATACGCAGTATTTT
V gene: TRBV7-3; D gene: .; J gene: TRBJ2-5; clone size: .; CDR3 protein: CASSHFRGFQETQYF; CDR3 DNA: TGTGCCAGCAGCCACTTCAGGGGTTTTCAAGAGACCCAGTACTTC
V gene: TRBV10-3; D gene: TRBD2; J gene: TRBJ2-1; clone size: .; CDR3 protein: CAITRDRAGTSGYYNEQFF; CDR3 DNA: TGTGCCATCACCCGGGACAGAGCCGGGACTAGCGGGTACTACAATGAGCAGTTCTTC
V gene: TRBV5-1; D gene: .; J gene: TRBJ1-2; clone size: .; CDR3 protein: CASSLDLAGVEGMSGYTF; CDR3 DNA: TGCGCCAGCAGCTTGGATTTGGCAGGGGTGGAAGGTATGAGTGGCTACACCTTC
V gene: TRBV6-4; D gene: TRBD1; J gene: TRBJ2-7; clone size: .; CDR3 protein: CASRDRSTEQYF; CDR3 DNA: TGTGCCAGTAGGGACAGATCTACGGAGCAGTACTTC
V gene: TRBV7-3; D gene: .; J gene: TRBJ1-4; clone size: .; CDR3 protein: CASSLKGGNSEKLFF; CDR3 DNA: TGTGCCAGCAGCTTAAAGGGGGGGAACTCTGAAAAACTGTTTTTT
V gene: TRBV11-2; D gene: TRBD2; J gene: TRBJ2-1; clone size: .; CDR3 protein: CASSPVIGGSFDYEQFF; CDR3 DNA: TGTGCCAGCAGCCCAGTAATCGGCGGGAGCTTTGATTATGAGCAGTTCTTC